Below, 32 T cell receptor beta chains from the same sample are listed, as sequenced in a study of beta chain features in type 1 diabetes. The study's findings and limits: Shorter TCRB CDR3s, moderately but significantly so, marked every one of the four CD4+ subsets in Type 1 diabetes patients.

These receptors' targets are unknown. All of the isolated RNA was reverse transcribed, so expressed TCRB transcripts were sequenced. Profiled with immunoSEQ multiplex PCR; TCRdb holds only in-frame clones, not every one. The sample holds about 650,000 clones, roughly 12% seen once. Sequenced input: naive CD4+ T cells from blood. The origin of the receptors is a man aged 30 to 39 with type 1 diabetes.

This clone was recorded at least ten times. Other DNA sequences in this specimen translate into the identical CDR3. The CDR3 reads CASSPGGNTEAFF. The CDR3 bases are TGTGCCAGCTCACCAGGGGGGAACACTGAAGCTTTCTTT. The chain is built from TRBV18 and TRBJ1-1; TRBD1 is a possible D gene (5 bases). Germline V gene sequence: CDR1 KGHSH, CDR2 LQKENI. Trimming removed 2 bases at V and 1 base at J, with 5 bases between. The CDR3 totals 13 residues.

The V gene is TRBV5-1, the J gene TRBJ2-6; D may be TRBD1 (6 bases). Trimming pared 5 bases from V and 3 bases from J, leaving 12 bases between. Per the germline V gene, CDR1 is SGHRS and CDR2 is YFSETQ. CDR3 length: 15 residues. CDR3 protein: CASRPYRVGANVLTF. The CDR3 DNA is TGCGCCAGCAGGCCTTACAGGGTTGGGGCCAACGTCCTGACTTTC.

This chain uses TRBV28 with TRBJ2-7; D may be TRBD2 (6 bases). In germline, CDR1 is MDHEN, CDR2 SYDVKM. Trimming took 4 bases from V and 0 from J, leaving 16 bases between them. CDR3 length: 16 amino acids. CDR3 sequence reads: CASSSPVGGSSYEQYF. DNA of the CDR3: TGTGCCAGCAGTTCCCCTGTAGGAGGGAGCTCCTACGAGCAGTACTTC.

In its sample, this clone was seen a few times. The chain combines TRBV11-2 with TRBJ1-1; 10 nucleotides align to TRBD1. V shed 5 bases and J 6 bases; nucleotides not matched to a gene: 6. The CDR3 is 14 residues long. The germline CDR1 and CDR2 sequences are SGHAT and FQNNGV. This CDR3 reads CASSRSGQGAEAFF. Written as DNA, the CDR3 is TGTGCCAGCAGCCGATCAGGACAGGGGGCTGAAGCTTTCTTT.

This clone was seen more than once but under ten times. This chain uses TRBV4-2 with TRBJ1-6; 10 bases fit TRBD1. The germline CDR1 and CDR2 sequences are LGHNA and YNFKEQ. Trimming cost V 1 base and J 9 bases; bases outside gene matches: 6. The CDR3 contains 16 residues. Here the CDR3 reads CASSQAAGTGASPLHF. Here the CDR3 DNA reads TGTGCCAGCAGCCAAGCGGCCGGGACAGGGGCTTCACCCCTCCACTTT.

The gene calls are TRBV6-6 and TRBJ1-2, with D possibly TRBD1 on 6 matching bases. The CDR3 is made up of 12 amino acids. Germline CDR1 reads MNHNY; CDR2 reads SVGAGI (reference sequence). Trimming pared 6 bases from V and 3 bases from J, leaving 8 bases between. The CDR3 is CASSQGYYGYTF. The CDR3 nucleotides read TGTGCCAGCAGCCAGGGGTACTATGGCTACACCTTC.

With regard to this clone: This specimen includes other DNA sequences encoding the same CDR3. The chain recombines TRBV19 with TRBJ2-7, with D possibly being TRBD1 (6 bases). The V gene lost 6 bases and the J gene lost 0 bases, with 12 bases spanning the gap. This CDR3 contains 14 residues. The germline V gene encodes CDR1 LNHDA and CDR2 SQIVND (reference sequence). In DNA, the CDR3 is TGTGCCAGTAGCCTAACAGGGAGCTCCTACGAGCAGTACTTC. This gives the protein CASSLTGSSYEQYF. Using reference TRBV19 and TRBJ2-7 for the parts outside the CDR3, the full variable domain is DGGITQSPKYLFRKEGQNVTLSCEQNLNHDAMYWYRQDPGQGLRLIYYSQIVNDFQKGDIAEGYSVSREKKESFPLTVTSAQKNPTAFYLCASSLTGSSYEQYFGPGTRLTVT.

This clone occurred a few times. V gene TRBV10-1 combines with J gene TRBJ2-5; no firm D call. Trimming removed 3 bases from V and 3 bases from J, with 11 bases in between. CDR1 is WNHNN and CDR2 is SYGVQD in the germline V gene (reference sequence). The CDR3 spans 14 residues. CDR3 amino acids: CASSDGHPEETQYF. CDR3 DNA sequence: TGCGCCAGCAGTGATGGTCACCCCGAAGAGACCCAGTACTTC.

This chain joins TRBV30 and TRBJ2-7; D remains ambiguous. The CDR3 consists of 11 residues. V shed 8 bases and J shed 3 bases, with 11 bases lying between them. Germline CDR1 and CDR2: GTSNPN and SVGIG (reference sequence). The CDR3 is CAHNVGYEQYF. CDR3 coding DNA: TGTGCCCATAACGTGGGCTACGAGCAGTACTTC.

In its sample, this clone was seen a few times. The gene calls are TRBV11-3 and TRBJ1-1, with D perhaps TRBD1 (5 bases). Germline lookup yields CDR1 SGHNT and CDR2 YENEEA. The CDR3 loop spans 18 amino acids. Trimming took 1 base from V and 3 from J, leaving 21 bases between them. The CDR3 spells CASSLGDRFGPGDTEAFF. In nucleotides, the CDR3 is TGTGCCAGCAGCTTAGGTGACCGGTTCGGTCCGGGGGACACTGAAGCTTTCTTT.

The J gene is TRBJ1-5, the V gene TRBV7-6; D is unresolved. This CDR3 is built from 14 residues. V shed 4 bases and J shed 4 bases, with 11 bases lying between them. Per germline, CDR1 SGHVS and CDR2 FNYEAQ. Written as DNA, the CDR3 is TGTGCCAGCAGCTCGGAGAAAGGGAATCAGCCCCAGCATTTT. This sequence encodes CASSSEKGNQPQHF.

The sample holds a few counts of this clone. J is TRBJ1-2 and V is TRBV4-1; unclear D gene. Trimming removed 1 base from V and 5 bases from J, with 2 bases in between. This CDR3 is built from 11 residues. Per the germline V gene, CDR1 is MGHRA and CDR2 is YSYEKL. This CDR3 reads CASSQGYGYTF. In nucleotides, the CDR3 is TGCGCCAGCAGCCAAGGGTATGGCTACACCTTC.

The gene calls are TRBV28 and TRBJ1-2, with D possibly TRBD1 on 5 matching bases. The V and J ends lost 2 bases and 5 bases respectively, with 9 bases between them. The CDR3 is 13 residues long. CDR1 is MDHEN, CDR2 SYDVKM, per germline. For the CDR3, the DNA is TGTGCCAGCAGTTTAGGGGCAGGATATGGCTACACCTTC. Its translation: CASSLGAGYGYTF.

V usage is TRBV7-8 and J usage is TRBJ2-7; D not certain. With 2 bases removed from V and 0 bases from J, the gap between germline ends came to 11 bases. Per the germline V gene, CDR1 is SGHVS and CDR2 is FQNEAQ. This CDR3 has 15 amino acids. The CDR3 nucleotides are TGTGCCAGCAGCTTAAAGTTTACCAGCTCCTACGAGCAGTACTTC. Its translation is CASSLKFTSSYEQYF.

This chain links TRBV11-2 with TRBJ2-1, with 8 bases aligning to TRBD1. Trimming took 1 base from V and 4 from J; bases not matched to a gene: 6. This CDR3 is 16 amino acids long. Germline-derived CDR1 and CDR2 are SGHAT and FQNNGV. The chain's CDR3 is CASSLASGTGYNEQFF. The DNA for the CDR3 is TGTGCCAGCAGCTTAGCCTCCGGGACAGGATACAATGAGCAGTTCTTC. The full variable domain, its missing parts supplied by reference TRBV11-2 and TRBJ2-1, is EAGVAQSPRYKIIEKRQSVAFWCNPISGHATLYWYQQILGQGPKLLIQFQNNGVVDDSQLPKDRFSAERLKGVDSTLKIQPAKLEDSAVYLCASSLASGTGYNEQFFGPGTRLTVL.

V and J are TRBV6-6 and TRBJ1-1, with no clear D. V was trimmed by 4 bases and J by 11 bases, leaving 23 bases between them. This CDR3 has 15 amino acids. Germline V gives CDR1 MNHNY, CDR2 SVGAGI (reference sequence). The CDR3 loop reads CASSSHDPPGRRAFF. For the CDR3, the DNA is TGTGCCAGCAGTTCCCACGATCCCCCCGGTCGGCGGGCTTTCTTT.

This clone appeared a few times. V gene TRBV19 combines with J gene TRBJ2-3; no firm D call. CDR1 is LNHDA and CDR2 is SQIVND in the germline V gene (reference sequence). This CDR3 spans 13 amino acids. V was clipped by 7 bases and J by 0 bases, with 8 bases between them. CDR3 loop: CASNLASTDTQYF. The DNA for the CDR3 is TGTGCCAGTAATTTGGCAAGCACAGATACGCAGTATTTT.

This chain uses TRBV7-2 with TRBJ2-7, with D possibly matching TRBD2 (6 bases). Germline loops: CDR1 SGHTA, CDR2 FQGNSA. Trimming took off 3 bases at V and 3 bases at J, with 15 bases between the two ends. CDR3 size: 15 residues. The CDR3 coding sequence is TGTGCCAGCAGCTTCACTCAGGGAGGAGGCTACGAGCAGTACTTC. This gives the protein CASSFTQGGGYEQYF.

This clone has only a few counts. The gene calls are TRBV9 and TRBJ2-2; D perhaps matches TRBD2 (6 bases). The germline gives CDR1 SGDLS, CDR2 YYNGEE. V was shortened by 0 bases and J by 8 bases, with 17 bases between the two germline ends. CDR3 size: 16 residues. The CDR3 loop is CASSVGVGGEQGELFF. CDR3 DNA sequence: TGTGCCAGCAGCGTAGGAGTAGGAGGGGAACAAGGGGAGCTGTTTTTT.

The chain recombines TRBV29-1 with TRBJ1-2; TRBD1 aligns across 10 bases. The CDR3 extends over 17 amino acids. V gave up 4 bases and J gave up 8 bases; unmatched junction bases: 19. Germline CDR1 SQVTM, CDR2 ANQGSEA. The CDR3 coding sequence is TGCAGCGTTGTGGACTCCCCATTGACAGGGGGCATTGGAGGCTACACCTTC. It yields the protein CSVVDSPLTGGIGGYTF.

The chain couples TRBV29-1 to TRBJ1-2; no firm D call. Germline V CDR1 and CDR2: SQVTM, ANQGSEA. V dropped 3 bases and J dropped 4 bases, with 9 bases sitting between them. The CDR3 extends over 12 amino acids. The CDR3 nucleotides read TGCAGCGTTGAGCCCCCTGGCTATGGCTACACCTTC. Translated, it gives CSVEPPGYGYTF. Combining the CDR3 with reference TRBV29-1 and TRBJ1-2 gives the whole variable domain SAVISQKPSRDICQRGTSLTIQCQVDSQVTMMFWYRQQPGQSLTLIATANQGSEATYESGFVIDKFPISRPNLTFSTLTVSNMSPEDSSIYLCSVEPPGYGYTFGSGTRLTVV.

This clone occurred a few times. The chain couples TRBV11-2 to TRBJ2-7, with TRBD2 matching over 7 bases. V lost 5 bases, J lost 3 bases, and 7 bases stayed unmatched. Germline CDR1 reads SGHAT; CDR2 reads FQNNGV. This CDR3 comprises 14 residues. CDR3 nucleotide sequence: TGTGCCAGCAGCCATTGGGCTAGCGGCTACGAGCAGTACTTC. Its protein product is CASSHWASGYEQYF.

This chain connects TRBV11-2 to TRBJ2-6, with D possibly being TRBD1 (6 bases). The germline V and J ends were trimmed by 7 bases and 4 bases, with 23 bases remaining between them. Germline values: CDR1 SGHAT, CDR2 FQNNGV. The CDR3 is made up of 18 amino acids. DNA for the CDR3: TGTGCCAGCAACCACGACCCCACAGGGCATTCGGGGGCCAACGTCCTGACTTTC. Translated: CASNHDPTGHSGANVLTF.

There are a few counts of this clone. The V gene is TRBV30, the J gene TRBJ2-1; D may be TRBD1 (5 bases). The germline V gene has CDR1 GTSNPN and CDR2 SVGIG (reference sequence). With 3 bases removed from V and 4 bases from J, the gap between germline ends came to 10 bases. The length of the CDR3 is 13 residues. CDR3 DNA sequence: TGTGCCTGGAGGGCTGACAGATACAATGAGCAGTTCTTC. As protein: CAWRADRYNEQFF.

V usage is TRBV7-2 and J usage is TRBJ1-6; TRBD1 might be the D (5 bases). The CDR3 is 15 residues long. Trimming left V 1 base short and J 8 bases short, with 12 bases between. CDR1 is SGHTA, CDR2 FQGNSA, per germline. The CDR3 DNA reads TGTGCCAGCAGCTTAGGGCCAGGGTTGGATTCACCCCTCCACTTT. It yields the protein CASSLGPGLDSPLHF.

The rearrangement uses TRBV2 and TRBJ1-2, with TRBD1 matching over 8 bases. Germline CDR1 reads SNHLY; CDR2 reads FYNNEI. With 3 bases clipped from V and 2 bases from J, the junction kept 2 bases outside the gene matches. The CDR3 runs 14 residues. The CDR3 region has the DNA TGTGCCAGCAGTGAGGGGGACAGGAACTATGGCTACACCTTC. The encoded protein is CASSEGDRNYGYTF.

The chain carries TRBV14 and TRBJ1-1, with no clear D. Germline loops: CDR1 SGHDN, CDR2 FVKESK. The CDR3 has 12 residues. Trimming stripped 4 bases from V and 2 bases from J, with 5 bases between. The CDR3 DNA is TGTGCCAGCAGCCGGAGTAACACTGAAGCTTTCTTT. This codes for CASSRSNTEAFF. Full variable domain (rest looked up from reference TRBV14 and TRBJ1-1): EAGVTQFPSHSVIEKGQTVTLRCDPISGHDNLYWYRRVMGKEIKFLLHFVKESKQDESGMPNNRFLAERTGGTYSTLKVQPAELEDSGVYFCASSRSNTEAFFGQGTRLTVV.

The rearrangement joins TRBV16 to TRBJ2-5, with no clear D. V was clipped by 6 bases and J by 5 bases, with 22 bases between them. The CDR3 has 16 residues. Germline-derived CDR1 and CDR2 are KGHSY and FQNENV. CDR3 bases: TGTGCCAGCAGTCCAAATAGGCGGCTCAAGGAGGAGACCCAGTACTTC. Translating gives CASSPNRRLKEETQYF.

This clone was counted only a few times. The V gene is TRBV19, the J gene TRBJ2-2; D is unresolved. The CDR3 has 17 residues. V was cut by 6 bases and J by 2 bases, with 19 bases left in between. Germline loops: CDR1 LNHDA, CDR2 SQIVND (reference sequence). The CDR3 DNA sequence: TGTGCCAGTAGATTACGGGCCATGCCCTTCAACACCGGGGAGCTGTTTTTT. Protein: CASRLRAMPFNTGELFF.

This chain links TRBV5-4 with TRBJ1-4; TRBD1 matches at 7 bases. The CDR3 runs to 14 residues. With V trimmed by 1 base and J by 7 bases, 4 bases remained unmatched. Germline V lookup: CDR1 SGHNT, CDR2 YYREEE (reference sequence). CDR3 region: CASSLSTGSEKLFF. The CDR3 nucleotides are TGTGCCAGCAGCTTGTCGACAGGGAGTGAAAAACTGTTTTTT.

This clone was observed a handful of times. Other nucleotide sequences from this sample produce the same CDR3. The genes are TRBV19 and TRBJ2-5; D is ambiguous. CDR3 length: 13 residues. The V end was cut by 8 bases, the J end by 2 bases, with 12 bases between. Germline CDR1 reads LNHDA; CDR2 reads SQIVND (reference sequence). CDR3 coding DNA: TGTGCCAGTTCGGACCGACCACAAGAGACCCAGTACTTC. Translation: CASSDRPQETQYF.

This clone was found a few times. This chain connects TRBV15 to TRBJ2-1, with D perhaps matching TRBD2 (6 bases). Deletions cut 3 bases from V and 3 bases from J, with 15 bases between. CDR3 length equals 16 residues. From germline, CDR1 is LNHNV and CDR2 YYDKDF (reference sequence). The chain's CDR3 is CATSSHRLVNYNEQFF. In DNA, the CDR3 is TGTGCCACCAGCAGCCATAGACTAGTTAACTACAATGAGCAGTTCTTC.